This record concerns one TCR beta chain sequence. What it recognizes is unknown. Libraries were prepared by immunoSEQ multiplex PCR; TCRdb keeps only in-frame clonotypes and omits some of them. The sample carries 68,000 or so clones, around 92% recorded once. This CDR3 comprises 15 residues. Trimming removed 6 bases from V and 4 bases from J; junction bases left unmatched: 10. CDR1 is MDHEN and CDR2 is SYDVKM in the germline V gene. This sample was taken from a study of T cell clones after liver transplantation. Unstimulated PBMCs were sorted into CD3+CD4+ and CD3+CD8+ populations. General study findings and limits: The donor-reactive repertoire was only partly measurable in two subjects, lacking donor cells.

The source material was CD4+ T cells from blood, sampled around 27 months after liver transplant. The V gene is TRBV28, the J gene TRBJ1-1; 8 bases line up with TRBD1. The TCR originated in a human patient who received a liver transplant. Some of these T cells may belong to the graft donor. CDR3 in amino acids: CASRSQQGVATEAFF. CDR3 in DNA: TGTGCCAGCAGATCCCAACAGGGGGTGGCCACTGAAGCTTTCTTT.